What follows describes a single T cell receptor (beta chain). As originally analysed: Amplification with reference gene primers provided the estimates of nucleated cell counts. Clones were sequenced by immunoSEQ multiplex PCR, and TCRdb holds only the in-frame ones, with some missing. That table supplies the V and J calls and clone size; D and trimming were determined from the DNA. Of some 230,000 clones detected, 75% to 90% appear once; the ten largest clones hold roughly 3%. The sample is drawn from a study of blood T cell repertoires in COVID-19. The wider study: PBMCs, B-cell-depleted T cells, or T cells were the source of the cDNA or gDNA that made up the material.

Germline CDR1 is LGHNA and CDR2 is YNFKEQ. V was clipped by 0 bases and J by 1 base; unmatched bases: 18. This CDR3 spans 22 amino acids. This chain links TRBV4-2 with TRBJ2-7, with TRBD2 matching over 13 bases. Specimen: PBMCs or T cells enriched from blood (not recorded which). This clonotype was obtained from a woman under 30 in a cohort exposed to, infected with or recovered from COVID-19 (not recorded which). CDR3 region: CASSQDRYRTSGSRALSYEQYF. The CDR3 DNA reads TGTGCCAGCAGCCAAGATCGGTATCGGACTAGCGGGAGCAGGGCTTTATCCTACGAGCAGTACTTC.